Below, one T cell receptor beta chain is given with its context. Its antigen is still unknown. The data derive from a study of cytomegalovirus exposure and HLA in healthy donors. Whole-study results and caveats: Three CMV-associated chains were confirmed in vitro to be specific for CMV antigens. Later on, analysis showed that most CMV-associated TCR beta chains appeared to be HLA-restricted. For most TCR sequences rarity was the rule, although some public TCRs occurred in many donors.

13 Jbeta primers and 60 Vbeta primers were used for the PCR. Profiling relied on immunoSEQ multiplex PCR, and the TCRdb table lists in-frame clones only, not all of them. This listing includes over 45,000 clones. Between the trimmed V and J ends, which lost 0 bases and 2 bases, there was a span of 9 bases. CDR1 and CDR2 from the germline V gene are SGHRS and YFSETQ. CDR3 length: 15 residues. The sample taken for sequencing was PBMCs. This TCR was sampled from a woman between 18 and 29 years old in good health and CMV-seronegative. V usage is TRBV5-1 and J usage is TRBJ2-1; weak D call: TRBD2 (5 bases). CDR3 residues: CASSLEADAYNEQFF. The CDR3 nucleotides are TGCGCCAGCAGCTTGGAAGCGGATGCCTACAATGAGCAGTTCTTC.